These 10 T cell receptor beta chains originate from one sample sequenced in a study of cytomegalovirus exposure and HLA in healthy donors. 13 Jbeta primers and 60 Vbeta primers were used for the PCR. Produced via immunoSEQ multiplex PCR; TCRdb's table is partial and in-frame only. The sample lists 110,000 to 150,000 clones; around 73% were seen once. The specimen was PBMCs. These TCRs come from a female donor in good health and CMV-seronegative.

The rearrangement uses TRBV30 and TRBJ2-7; the D gene is possibly TRBD1 (6 bases). V gave up 5 bases and J gave up 7 bases, with 12 bases separating them. The CDR3 totals 11 residues. Germline CDR1 reads GTSNPN; CDR2 reads SVGIG (reference sequence). The CDR3: CAWGGTGEQYF. For the CDR3, the DNA is TGTGCCTGGGGGGGAACAGGGGAGCAGTACTTC.

The V gene is TRBV6-1, the J gene TRBJ2-1, with 7 nucleotides matching TRBD2. The J segment lost 5 bases and the V segment lost 7 bases, leaving 8 bases of the junction unmatched. Germline V gene lookup returns CDR1 MNHNS and CDR2 SASEGT. This CDR3 is built from 14 residues. The CDR3 here is CASTAGVYDNEQFF. The CDR3 DNA sequence: TGTGCCAGCACTGCGGGAGTATACGACAATGAGCAGTTCTTC.

The CDR3 region has the DNA TGTGCCAGCAGCTTAGCCCCTAGCGGGAGCTATTACGAGCAGTACTTC. This encodes CASSLAPSGSYYEQYF. The chain carries TRBV5-4 and TRBJ2-7; 10 nucleotides agree with TRBD2. There are 16 residues in the CDR3. The V segment lost 2 bases and the J segment 4 bases; nucleotides outside the gene matches: 9. Germline CDR1 is SGHNT and CDR2 is YYREEE (reference sequence).

The chain is built from TRBV29-1 and TRBJ2-3; tentative D call: TRBD2 (5 bases). The CDR3 consists of 13 residues. Germline V gene lookup returns CDR1 SQVTM and CDR2 ANQGSEA. V was trimmed by 6 bases and J by 3 bases, leaving 13 bases between them. The CDR3 sequence: CSVSEDLTDTQYF. CDR3 DNA sequence: TGCAGCGTCTCTGAGGACTTAACAGATACGCAGTATTTT.

This clone came up a few times. The chain links TRBV4-2 to TRBJ2-7, with 12 positions matching TRBD2. Losses at the gene ends were 4 bases for V and 1 base for J; bases not matched to a gene: 2. The CDR3 is 15 residues long. Germline V gene sequence: CDR1 LGHNA, CDR2 YNFKEQ. CDR3 amino acids: CASSPTSGSSYEQYF. CDR3 in DNA: TGTGCCAGCAGCCCGACTAGCGGGAGTTCCTACGAGCAGTACTTC.

The chain employs TRBV11-2 and TRBJ2-7; 9 nucleotides match TRBD1. Germline CDR1 and CDR2: SGHAT and FQNNGV. The CDR3 is made up of 15 amino acids. Losses at the gene ends were 3 bases for V and 0 bases for J; bases not matched to a gene: 3. For the CDR3, the DNA is TGTGCCAGCAGCTTCGACAGGGGGAGCTCCTACGAGCAGTACTTC. Translation gives CASSFDRGSSYEQYF.

This chain joins TRBV10-1 and TRBJ2-3; D is possibly TRBD2 (6 bases). Trimming took off 3 bases at V and 5 bases at J, with 15 bases between the two ends. This CDR3 region has 15 residues. Germline CDR1 is WNHNN and CDR2 is SYGVQD (reference sequence). The CDR3 spells CASSDGGSQGDTQYF. The DNA of the CDR3 is TGCGCCAGCAGTGACGGGGGAAGTCAGGGAGATACGCAGTATTTT.

The V call is TRBV7-2, the J call TRBJ2-1; a possible D gene is TRBD2 (5 bases). Trimming shortened V by 6 bases and J by 10 bases, and 19 bases separated the two germline ends. CDR3 size: 14 residues. Germline V lookup: CDR1 SGHTA, CDR2 FQGNSA. The CDR3 coding sequence is TGTGCCAGCAGTGGAACTAGATTGTCAGGCGAGCAGTTCTTC. This encodes CASSGTRLSGEQFF.

This chain joins TRBV7-2 and TRBJ2-1; 9 positions match TRBD2. The germline CDR1 and CDR2 sequences are SGHTA and FQGNSA. Germline trimming cut 4 bases from V and 3 bases from J; bases unmatched to any gene: 1. There are 14 residues in the CDR3. CDR3 protein: CASSWTSDYNEQFF. CDR3 sequence (DNA): TGTGCCAGCAGCTGGACTAGCGACTACAATGAGCAGTTCTTC.

In the case of this clone: One end of the junction does not line up with germline, which may come from a read error. V gene TRBV7-7 combines with J gene TRBJ1-1, with no clear D. Germline V CDR1 and CDR2: SSHAT, FNYEAQ (reference sequence). The CDR3 runs to 13 residues. This chain's CDR3 is CASSLTLNTEAFF. The CDR3 DNA reads TGTGCTAGCAGCTTAACACTGAACACTGAAGCTTTCTTT. The variable domain in full, completed from reference TRBV7-7 and TRBJ1-1, reads GAGVSQSPRYKVTKRGQDVTLRCDPISSHATLYWYQQALGQGPEFLTYFNYEAQPDKSGLPSDRFSAERPEGSISTLTIQRTEQRDSAMYRCASSLTLNTEAFFGQGTRLTVV.